Presented here are 21 T cell receptor beta chains from one specimen sequenced in a study of control samples from healthy donors and cancer patients. Clones were read by immunoSEQ multiplex PCR, and TCRdb kept only the in-frame ones, dropping some. Of tens of thousands of clones listed, around 95% are singletons. Sequencing was performed on blood. The receptors come from a woman under 40 in good health.

J is TRBJ2-1 and V is TRBV27; D perhaps matches TRBD2 (6 bases). The germline V gene has CDR1 MNHEY and CDR2 SMNVEV (reference sequence). This CDR3 has 12 residues. The V gene lost 5 bases and the J gene lost 8 bases, with 10 bases spanning the gap. The CDR3 here is CASSGGSHEQFF. The CDR3 DNA reads as TGTGCCAGCAGTGGAGGGTCCCATGAGCAGTTCTTC.

The CDR3 bases are TGTGCCATCAGAACGGACGCAGCCAATTATGGCTACACCTTC. Its protein is CAIRTDAANYGYTF. The J gene is TRBJ1-2, the V gene TRBV24-1, with unresolved D. V lost 11 bases and J lost 5, with 20 bases in between. CDR3 length equals 14 residues. Germline CDR1 KGHDR, CDR2 SFDVKD.

This sequence joins TRBV15 and TRBJ1-1; the match to TRBD1 covers 7 bases. CDR1 is LNHNV, CDR2 YYDKDF, per germline (reference sequence). The CDR3 is 15 residues long. V lost 1 base and J lost 5; bases outside the gene matches: 7. CDR3 loop: CATSRGRQGVTEAFF. Here the CDR3 DNA reads TGTGCCACCAGCAGAGGGAGACAGGGAGTGACTGAAGCTTTCTTT.

This chain joins TRBV29-1 and TRBJ1-1; tentative D call: TRBD1 (6 bases). The V gene's germline CDR1 is SQVTM and CDR2 ANQGSEA. This CDR3 is 13 amino acids long. Trimming cost V 6 bases and J 6 bases, with 17 bases left between them. DNA for the CDR3: TGCAGCGTGGTGACAGGCGTTGAGCCTGAAGCTTTCTTT. It translates to CSVVTGVEPEAFF.

This chain uses TRBV28 with TRBJ2-5; D unclear. The CDR3 loop spans 14 amino acids. Germline V gene data show CDR1 as MDHEN and CDR2 as SYDVKM. V was trimmed by 3 bases and J by 2 bases, leaving 10 bases between them. The CDR3 loop is CASSFDPYQETQYF. CDR3 DNA: TGTGCCAGCAGTTTCGACCCCTATCAAGAGACCCAGTACTTC.

The chain carries TRBV7-9 and TRBJ2-5; perhaps D is TRBD1 or TRBD2 (6 bases each). The CDR3 totals 15 residues. Per germline, CDR1 SEHNR and CDR2 FQNEAQ (reference sequence). Trimming removed 4 bases from V and 2 bases from J, with 14 bases in between. The CDR3 DNA follows: TGTGCCAGCAGCTCTCCAACAGGGAGGCAAGAGACCCAGTACTTC. This sequence encodes CASSSPTGRQETQYF.

This clone was recorded only once. The V gene is TRBV7-9, the J gene TRBJ2-2; TRBD1 matches at 11 bases. The CDR3 consists of 17 residues. Germline CDR1 and CDR2: SEHNR and FQNEAQ (reference sequence). J lost 6 bases, V lost 5 bases, and 11 bases had no gene match. The CDR3 sequence: CASSLGTGGGRAGELFF. CDR3 nucleotides: TGTGCCAGCAGCCTCGGGACAGGGGGAGGTCGGGCCGGGGAGCTGTTTTTT.

The chain has TRBV27 and TRBJ2-5; 7 nucleotides agree with TRBD2. V lost 2 bases and J lost 5; bases outside the gene matches: 8. Germline V gene sequence: CDR1 MNHEY, CDR2 SMNVEV (reference sequence). There are 15 residues in the CDR3. The CDR3 DNA reads as TGTGCCAGCAGTTTAGGGGGAGGGGACTTGGAGACCCAGTACTTC. Translating gives CASSLGGGDLETQYF.

The chain uses TRBV5-6 and TRBJ1-3; TRBD1 matches at 7 bases. Trimming took 4 bases from V and 0 from J; bases not matched to a gene: 7. This CDR3 contains 16 residues. In germline, CDR1 is SGHDT, CDR2 YYEEEE. CDR3 in amino acids: CASSTDRVYSGNTIYF. DNA for the CDR3: TGTGCCAGCAGCACCGACAGGGTCTACTCTGGAAACACCATATATTTT.

This chain uses TRBV5-1 with TRBJ2-1; 7 bases are a match to TRBD2. J lost 7 bases, V lost 0 bases, and 4 bases had no gene match. Germline CDR1 SGHRS, CDR2 YFSETQ. The CDR3 covers 14 residues. The CDR3 here is CASSLGEGLNEQFF. The DNA for the CDR3 is TGCGCCAGCAGCTTGGGGGAGGGCCTGAATGAGCAGTTCTTC.

The J gene is TRBJ2-1, the V gene TRBV5-1; TRBD1 matches 8 bases. V dropped 2 bases and J dropped 9; count of bases not matched to a gene: 7. The CDR3 has 14 residues. The germline CDR1 and CDR2 sequences are SGHRS and YFSETQ. As DNA, the CDR3 is TGCGCCAGCAGCTTTACAGGGGGAGTGGGTGAGCAGTTCTTC. Translating gives CASSFTGGVGEQFF.

This clone was detected once. The rearrangement links TRBV6-6 to TRBJ2-5, with 8 bases lining up with TRBD1. The CDR3 loop spans 14 amino acids. The ends lost 5 bases at V and 2 bases at J; junction bases unmatched: 4. Germline CDR1 reads MNHNY; CDR2 reads SVGAGI (reference sequence). The CDR3 spells CASSGTGEQETQYF. CDR3 in DNA: TGTGCCAGCAGTGGGACAGGAGAGCAAGAGACCCAGTACTTC.

In its sample, this clone was seen a few times. This chain joins TRBV28 and TRBJ1-4; D is undetermined. The length of the CDR3 is 14 residues. Deletions cut 5 bases from V and 4 bases from J, with 11 bases between. Germline V gene lookup returns CDR1 MDHEN and CDR2 SYDVKM. The CDR3 loop reads CASSRGGVNEKLFF. For the CDR3, the DNA is TGTGCCAGCAGTAGAGGTGGGGTTAATGAAAAACTGTTTTTT. The complete variable domain, with remaining parts taken from reference TRBV28 and TRBJ1-4, reads DVKVTQSSRYLVKRTGEKVFLECVQDMDHENMFWYRQDPGLGLRLIYFSYDVKMKEKGDIPEGYSVSREKKERFSLILESASTNQTSMYLCASSRGGVNEKLFFGSGTQLSVL.

This chain links TRBV18 with TRBJ1-1; D is ambiguous. The V gene lost 0 bases and the J gene lost 4 bases, with 12 bases spanning the gap. The CDR3 loop spans 15 amino acids. Germline V gene lookup returns CDR1 KGHSH and CDR2 LQKENI. In DNA form, the CDR3 reads TGTGCCAGCTCACCACCGGGCAGTCGGGGCACTGAAGCTTTCTTT. Its protein is CASSPPGSRGTEAFF.

This chain uses TRBV3-1 (or the pseudogene TRBV3-2) with TRBJ1-3; D is perhaps TRBD1 (5 bases). The V gene's germline CDR1 is LGHDT and CDR2 YNNKEL (reference sequence). The CDR3 spans 16 residues. Trimming stripped 0 bases from V and 2 bases from J, with 11 bases between. CDR3 residues: CASSQDGGVPGNTIYF. The CDR3 nucleotides are TGTGCCAGCAGCCAAGATGGAGGGGTGCCTGGAAACACCATATATTTT.

CDR3 sequence (DNA): TGTGCCAGCAGTTACTCTAGGACAGCGAACACCGGGGAGCTGTTTTTT. Its protein is CASSYSRTANTGELFF. The V call is TRBV7-9, the J call TRBJ2-2, with D perhaps matching TRBD1 (6 bases). The germline V gene encodes CDR1 SEHNR and CDR2 FQNEAQ (reference sequence). Trimming removed 6 bases from V and 0 bases from J, with 14 bases in between. The CDR3 length is 16 residues.

The J gene is TRBJ2-3, the V gene TRBV9; D possibly corresponds to TRBD1 (6 bases). The V end lost 4 bases, the J end lost 3 bases, and 12 bases lay between the germline ends. Germline V gene data show CDR1 as SGDLS and CDR2 as YYNGEE. This CDR3 is 14 amino acids long. Here the CDR3 reads CASSPNRETDTQYF. The DNA of the CDR3 is TGTGCCAGCAGCCCCAACAGGGAAACAGATACGCAGTATTTT. Supplemented by reference TRBV9 and TRBJ2-3, the full variable domain reads DSGVTQTPKHLITATGQRVTLRCSPRSGDLSVYWYQQSLDQGLQFLIQYYNGEERAKGNILERFSAQQFPDLHSELNLSSLELGDSALYFCASSPNRETDTQYFGPGTRLTVL.

The rearrangement uses TRBV30 and TRBJ1-5; D unresolved. Trimming removed 0 bases at V and 0 bases at J, with 18 bases between. CDR3 length equals 18 residues. Per the germline V gene, CDR1 is GTSNPN and CDR2 is SVGIG (reference sequence). CDR3: CAWSVRIGPLDSNQPQHF. Written as DNA, the CDR3 is TGTGCCTGGAGTGTACGGATCGGACCCCTCGATAGCAATCAGCCCCAGCATTTT. Full variable domain (rest looked up from reference TRBV30 and TRBJ1-5): SQTIHQWPATLVQPVGSPLSLECTVEGTSNPNLYWYRQAAGRGLQLLFYSVGIGQISSEVPQNLSASRPQDRQFILSSKKLLLSDSGFYLCAWSVRIGPLDSNQPQHFGDGTRLSIL.

The chain joins TRBV2 to TRBJ2-3, with TRBD2 matching over 10 bases. J gave up 6 bases and V 5 bases, and 5 bases lay outside the gene matches. The CDR3 is 14 residues long. Germline V gives CDR1 SNHLY, CDR2 FYNNEI. The CDR3 DNA sequence: TGTGCCAGCAGTCGGCTAGCGGGAGTTGATACGCAGTATTTT. It translates to CASSRLAGVDTQYF.

The rearrangement joins TRBV3-1 (or the pseudogene TRBV3-2) to TRBJ1-6, with D unresolved. Trimming took off 4 bases at V and 9 bases at J, with 13 bases between the two ends. The germline gives CDR1 LGHDT, CDR2 YNNKEL (reference sequence). There are 14 residues in the CDR3. In DNA form, the CDR3 reads TGTGCCAGCAGCCGTTTTTCCCAAGCTTCACCCCTCCACTTT. Its translation: CASSRFSQASPLHF.

The genes are TRBV2 and TRBJ2-3; D might be TRBD1 (6 bases). Germline lookup yields CDR1 SNHLY and CDR2 FYNNEI. CDR3 length: 14 amino acids. Between the trimmed V and J ends, which lost 6 bases and 3 bases, there was a span of 13 bases. CDR3 sequence: CASRHRDLTDTQYF. The CDR3 bases are TGTGCCAGCAGACACAGGGATCTAACAGATACGCAGTATTTT.